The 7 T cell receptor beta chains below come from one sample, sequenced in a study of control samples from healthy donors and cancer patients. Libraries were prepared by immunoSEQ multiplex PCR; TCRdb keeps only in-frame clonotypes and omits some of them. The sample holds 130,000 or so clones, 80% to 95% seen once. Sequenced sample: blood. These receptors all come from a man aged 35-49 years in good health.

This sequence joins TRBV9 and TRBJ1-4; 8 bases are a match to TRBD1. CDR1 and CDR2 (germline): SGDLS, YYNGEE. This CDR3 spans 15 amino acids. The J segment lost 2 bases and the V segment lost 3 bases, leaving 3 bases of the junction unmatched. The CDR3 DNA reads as TGTGCCAGCAGCGATCAGGGGGCCACTAATGAAAAACTGTTTTTT. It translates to CASSDQGATNEKLFF.

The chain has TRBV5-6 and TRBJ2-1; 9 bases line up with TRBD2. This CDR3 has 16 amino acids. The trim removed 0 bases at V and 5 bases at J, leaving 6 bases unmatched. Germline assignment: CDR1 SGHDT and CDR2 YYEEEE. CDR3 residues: CASSLVGLAKHNEQFF. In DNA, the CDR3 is TGTGCCAGCAGCTTGGTGGGACTAGCAAAGCACAATGAGCAGTTCTTC.

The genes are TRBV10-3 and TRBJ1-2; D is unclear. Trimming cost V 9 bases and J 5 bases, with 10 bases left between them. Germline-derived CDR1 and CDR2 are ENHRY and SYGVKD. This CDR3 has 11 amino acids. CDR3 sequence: CAMWAGYGYTF. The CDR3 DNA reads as TGTGCCATGTGGGCAGGTTATGGCTACACCTTC.

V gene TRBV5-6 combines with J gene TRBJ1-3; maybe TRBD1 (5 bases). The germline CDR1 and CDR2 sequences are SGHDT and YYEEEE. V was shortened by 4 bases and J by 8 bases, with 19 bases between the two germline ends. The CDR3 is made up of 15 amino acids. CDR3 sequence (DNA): TGTGCCAGCAGCCCGACACGGACATCCCTAGACACCATATATTTT. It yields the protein CASSPTRTSLDTIYF.

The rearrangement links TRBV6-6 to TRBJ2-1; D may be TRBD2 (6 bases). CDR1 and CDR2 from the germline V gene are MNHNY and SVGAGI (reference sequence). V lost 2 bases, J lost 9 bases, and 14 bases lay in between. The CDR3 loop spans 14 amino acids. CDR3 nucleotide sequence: TGTGCCAGCAGTTACCCGGCGGGACTCACTGAGCAGTTCTTC. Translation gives CASSYPAGLTEQFF.

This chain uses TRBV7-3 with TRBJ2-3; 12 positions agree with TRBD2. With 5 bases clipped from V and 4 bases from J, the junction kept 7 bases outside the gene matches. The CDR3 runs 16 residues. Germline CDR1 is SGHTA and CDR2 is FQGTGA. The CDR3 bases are TGTGCCAGCAGCCCGCAGGGGACTAGCGGGCCAGATACGCAGTATTTT. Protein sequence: CASSPQGTSGPDTQYF.

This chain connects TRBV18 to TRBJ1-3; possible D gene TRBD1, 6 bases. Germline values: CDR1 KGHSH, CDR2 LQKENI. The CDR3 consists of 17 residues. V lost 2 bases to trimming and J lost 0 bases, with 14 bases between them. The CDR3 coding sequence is TGTGCCAGCTCACCAAAGGTTGTGGGGGCCTCTGGAAACACCATATATTTT. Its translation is CASSPKVVGASGNTIYF. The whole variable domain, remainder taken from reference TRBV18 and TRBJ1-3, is NAGVMQNPRHLVRRRGQEARLRCSPMKGHSHVYWYRQLPEEGLKFMVYLQKENIIDESGMPKERFSAEFPKEGPSILRIQQVVRGDSAAYFCASSPKVVGASGNTIYFGEGSWLTVV.